This T cell receptor beta chain was sequenced during a study of cytomegalovirus exposure and HLA in healthy donors. The CDR3 is 15 residues long. The germline V gene has CDR1 SGDLS and CDR2 YYNGEE. With V trimmed by 5 bases and J by 4 bases, 8 bases remained unmatched. Whole-study results and caveats: Later analysis indicated greater clonal expansion among HLA-associated TCR beta chains than among equally common other chains.

The PCR had 60 Vbeta and 13 Jbeta primers. Only in-frame clones appear in the TCRdb table, and some are missing; sequencing was by immunoSEQ multiplex PCR. The sample records 150,000 or so clones, roughly 76% being singletons. This clone was seen a few times. Its antigen is not identified. Sequenced input: PBMCs. The chain combines TRBV9 with TRBJ2-1; 8 bases agree with TRBD2. This receptor was obtained from a woman under 30 in good health and CMV-seropositive. CDR3 loop: CASRDTGGLYNEQFF. As DNA, the CDR3 is TGTGCCAGCAGGGACACGGGGGGGCTTTACAATGAGCAGTTCTTC.